This T cell receptor beta chain stems from a study of shared clonotypes between healthy human individuals. Looking at the study overall: Each donor's CD8 memory used one plate, CD8 naive two, each CD4 subset three. General study findings and limits: Clonotypes shared by all four donors outscored non-shared clonotypes in generation probability. Researchers sampled only blood; tissue repertoires likely differ. Naive subsets generally exceeded memory subsets in estimated richness.

Germline V gene data show CDR1 as SEHNR and CDR2 as FQNEAQ (reference sequence). Trimming removed 1 base from V and 6 bases from J; junction bases left unmatched: 11. The CDR3 sequence is 16 residues long. Of note for this clone: Its antigen remains unknown.

Here immunoSEQ multiplex PCR was the method, and the copy in TCRdb shows in-frame clones only, minus some. The sample consists of 2 million to 2.5 million clones, more than 85% of them appearing once. J is TRBJ2-7 and V is TRBV7-9, with 8 bases that match TRBD2. The sequenced sample consisted of naive CD4+ T cells from PBMCs. The subset denotes: CD45RA+ positively selected. This TCR was recovered from a man aged 18 to 30 in good health. Some clones in this sample may be carry-over from other donors' samples. This CDR3 reads CASSLGTSPLPSEQYF. Here the CDR3 DNA reads TGTGCCAGCAGCTTAGGGACTAGCCCCCTACCTAGCGAGCAGTACTTC.